A single sample is the source of the 21 T cell receptor beta chains below, sequenced in a study of HIV-infected patients and healthy controls. The repertoire came from unfractionated whole blood and reflected all unsorted peripheral T cells. Alpha and beta constant-region primers primed reverse transcription of approximately 460 ng RNA. Separate chain-specific third strand synthesis with multiplexing indices produced the alpha and beta libraries. TCRdb re-analysed the 5' RACE reads in MiXCR, keeping a single row per CDR3 protein. The sample contains 15,000 to 20,000 distinct CDR3 sequences, about 8.9% of which appear only once. Sequenced sample: blood. The source is an adult in good health.

This clonotype has a count of ten or more. The chain combines TRBV24-1 with TRBJ2-3; 8 nucleotides match TRBD1. This CDR3 has 15 amino acids. Germline values: CDR1 KGHDR, CDR2 SFDVKD. Germline trimming cut 3 bases from V and 3 bases from J; bases unmatched to any gene: 4. CDR3 loop: CATSDRQGMTDTQYF. In DNA form, the CDR3 reads TGTGCCACCAGTGATCGACAGGGGATGACAGATACGCAGTATTTT.

This clonotype appeared many times. J is TRBJ1-6 and V is TRBV20-1; the D gene is possibly TRBD1 (5 bases). The ends were cut back, 0 bases at V and 5 bases at J, with 14 bases in the middle. The germline V gene has CDR1 DFQATT and CDR2 SNEGSKA (reference sequence). The CDR3 spans 16 residues. The CDR3 reads CSARDLIVGDNSPLHF. CDR3 coding DNA: TGCAGTGCTAGAGATCTGATTGTGGGGGATAATTCACCCCTCCACTTT.

This clonotype was found many times. The chain employs TRBV12-3 or TRBV12-4 and TRBJ1-3; D is unclear. The length of the CDR3 is 14 residues. Trimming shortened V by 2 bases and J by 4 bases, and 9 bases separated the two germline ends. Here the CDR3 DNA reads TGTGCCAGCAGTTTAATGGGCCAAGGAAACACCATATATTTT. The encoded protein is CASSLMGQGNTIYF.

The chain combines TRBV20-1 with TRBJ2-7, with D tentatively TRBD1 or TRBD2 (6 bases each). The V and J ends lost 5 bases and 1 base respectively, with 12 bases between them. The CDR3 contains 13 residues. CDR1 and CDR2 from the germline V gene are DFQATT and SNEGSKA (reference sequence). CDR3 coding DNA: TGCAGTGCTTCAAGGGGGGAATCCTACGAGCAGTACTTC. As protein: CSASRGESYEQYF.

There are many counts of this clonotype. The V gene is TRBV18, the J gene TRBJ1-1; 7 nucleotides align to TRBD1. Trimming cost V 3 bases and J 1 base; bases outside gene matches: 2. The CDR3 is 14 residues long. Germline V gene sequence: CDR1 KGHSH, CDR2 LQKENI. This CDR3 reads CASSPGTANTEAFF. In DNA, the CDR3 is TGTGCCAGCTCACCCGGGACAGCGAACACTGAAGCTTTCTTT.

V gene TRBV6-2 or TRBV6-3 combines with J gene TRBJ2-1; possibly TRBD2 for D (6 bases). Germline values: CDR1 MNHEY, CDR2 SVGEGT. V gave up 3 bases and J gave up 1 base, with 16 bases separating them. The CDR3 runs to 17 residues. This CDR3 reads CASSYSSWGVSYNEQFF. The CDR3 nucleotides are TGTGCCAGCAGTTATAGCAGTTGGGGGGTTTCCTACAATGAGCAGTTCTTC.

This clonotype was seen at least ten times. This sequence joins TRBV10-3 and TRBJ1-1; D possibly corresponds to TRBD1 (6 bases). Germline assignment: CDR1 ENHRY and CDR2 SYGVKD. Trimming left V 6 bases short and J 1 base short, with 9 bases between. CDR3 size: 13 residues. Here the CDR3 DNA reads TGTGCCATCAGCTCGGGACAGAACACTGAAGCTTTCTTT. This codes for CAISSGQNTEAFF.

This clonotype is medium-sized (0.01 to 0.1%). The CDR3 DNA reads as TGCAGCGTTGGAACCGGGACAGATTACAATGAGCAGTTCTTC. Amino acids: CSVGTGTDYNEQFF. The rearrangement links TRBV29-1 to TRBJ2-1; 7 bases match TRBD1. This CDR3 has 14 amino acids. The trim removed 4 bases at V and 4 bases at J, leaving 7 bases unmatched. Germline V gives CDR1 SQVTM, CDR2 ANQGSEA.

This clonotype rates as medium-sized (0.01 to 0.1%). V and J are TRBV7-2 and TRBJ1-2; unclear D gene. The V and J ends lost 2 bases and 4 bases respectively, with 26 bases between them. Germline values: CDR1 SGHTA, CDR2 FQGNSA. The length of the CDR3 is 19 residues. The chain's CDR3 is CASSLPVGIRGLFVYGYTF. CDR3 nucleotides: TGTGCCAGCAGCTTACCGGTGGGGATACGGGGTCTCTTCGTCTATGGCTACACCTTC.

This clonotype was observed many times. The rearrangement uses TRBV10-3 and TRBJ2-1; no firm D call. The CDR3 has 13 residues. In germline, CDR1 is ENHRY, CDR2 SYGVKD. Trimming stripped 0 bases from V and 7 bases from J, with 7 bases between. The CDR3 nucleotides read TGTGCCATCAGTGAGTCCCCCAGGAATGAGCAGTTCTTC. Translated, it gives CAISESPRNEQFF.

This clonotype was detected ten times or more. The rearrangement links TRBV6-1 to TRBJ2-5, with 11 nucleotides matching TRBD2. This CDR3 is 16 amino acids long. Germline trimming cut 2 bases from V and 2 bases from J; bases unmatched to any gene: 4. Per the germline V gene, CDR1 is MNHNS and CDR2 is SASEGT. In nucleotides, the CDR3 is TGTGCCAGCAGTGAACTAGCGGGGGGACCGCAAGAGACCCAGTACTTC. It yields the protein CASSELAGGPQETQYF.

Many counts were recorded for this clonotype. The V call is TRBV7-6, the J call TRBJ2-7; 8 nucleotides match TRBD1. CDR1 and CDR2 from the germline V gene are SGHVS and FNYEAQ. The CDR3 runs to 16 residues. The V and J ends lost 4 bases and 2 bases, in that order; junction bases with no gene match: 10. CDR3 in DNA: TGTGCCAGCAGCTCAGTGACAGGGGAAAACCCCTACGAGCAGTACTTC. It codes for CASSSVTGENPYEQYF.

The V gene is TRBV23-1, the J gene TRBJ1-2; D remains ambiguous. TRBV23-1 is reported as an ORF; its role is uncertain. The CDR3 runs to 13 residues. The V gene lost 7 bases and the J gene lost 8 bases, with 17 bases spanning the gap. CDR3 nucleotide sequence: TGCGCCAGCATTTCTCCCCGTTCGGGCGGCTACACCTTC. It encodes CASISPRSGGYTF.

This clonotype was recorded many times. The chain employs TRBV28 and TRBJ2-3; the D is unclear. This CDR3 is built from 13 residues. Germline CDR1 reads MDHEN; CDR2 reads SYDVKM. Trimming took 2 bases from V and 2 from J, leaving 5 bases between them. CDR3 protein: CASSLVNTDTQYF. In DNA, the CDR3 is TGTGCCAGCAGTTTAGTCAACACAGATACGCAGTATTTT.

This clonotype was observed many times. The chain combines TRBV29-1 with TRBJ1-2; maybe TRBD1 (6 bases). The germline V gene has CDR1 SQVTM and CDR2 ANQGSEA. Trimming removed 0 bases at V and 4 bases at J, with 9 bases between. This CDR3 has 13 residues. CDR3: CSVEERGVYGYTF. CDR3 in DNA: TGCAGCGTTGAAGAGAGGGGGGTCTATGGCTACACCTTC.

In its sample, this clonotype was seen a few times. The gene calls are TRBV27 and TRBJ2-7, with D possibly TRBD2 on 5 matching bases. This CDR3 contains 15 residues. Trimming left V 5 bases short and J 0 bases short, with 14 bases between. Germline CDR1 reads MNHEY; CDR2 reads SMNVEV (reference sequence). The CDR3 reads CASSPIPGFSYEQYF. The CDR3 DNA sequence: TGTGCCAGCAGTCCCATACCGGGATTCTCCTACGAGCAGTACTTC.

This clonotype was observed at least ten times. The CDR3, as DNA: TGCGCCAGCAGCTTGGATGGACGGGGGCTAAGGTTATTCCACGAGCAGTACTTC. Encoded protein: CASSLDGRGLRLFHEQYF. The chain recombines TRBV5-1 with TRBJ2-7; D may match TRBD1 or TRBD2 (6 bases each). V lost 0 bases and J 5 bases, leaving 24 bases between the germline ends. This CDR3 has 18 amino acids. Germline CDR1 reads SGHRS; CDR2 reads YFSETQ.

This chain links TRBV10-3 with TRBJ1-6; D not resolved. Germline V lookup: CDR1 ENHRY, CDR2 SYGVKD. This CDR3 comprises 13 residues. V was pared by 0 bases and J by 7 bases, with 4 bases between. CDR3 region: CAISESGNSPLHF. The CDR3 nucleotides read TGTGCCATCAGTGAGTCGGGGAATTCACCCCTCCACTTT.

This clonotype was seen only once. The chain joins TRBV7-8 to TRBJ2-7; D gene unclear. The CDR3 spans 13 residues. From germline, CDR1 is SGHVS and CDR2 FQNEAQ. V was clipped by 2 bases and J by 3 bases, with 8 bases between them. For the CDR3, the DNA is TGTGCCAGCAGCTTATCCCCAGGCTACGAGCAGTACTTC. Residues: CASSLSPGYEQYF.

This clonotype was observed at least ten times. The chain joins TRBV7-9 to TRBJ1-2; weak D call: TRBD1 (5 bases). With 5 bases removed from V and 6 bases from J, the gap between germline ends came to 16 bases. Looked up from germline, CDR1 is SEHNR and CDR2 is FQNEAQ (reference sequence). The CDR3 extends over 14 amino acids. This chain's CDR3 is CASSRGERVDGYTF. CDR3 in DNA: TGTGCCAGCAGCAGAGGGGAGAGGGTTGATGGCTACACCTTC.

This clonotype occurred many times. The V call is TRBV6-5, the J call TRBJ2-5; 10 bases agree with TRBD2. This CDR3 spans 14 amino acids. CDR1 is MNHEY, CDR2 SVGAGI, per germline. Trimming cost V 6 bases and J 5 bases; bases outside gene matches: 6. Here the CDR3 reads CASSWLAGDETQYF. The CDR3, as DNA: TGTGCCAGCAGCTGGCTAGCGGGAGACGAGACCCAGTACTTC.